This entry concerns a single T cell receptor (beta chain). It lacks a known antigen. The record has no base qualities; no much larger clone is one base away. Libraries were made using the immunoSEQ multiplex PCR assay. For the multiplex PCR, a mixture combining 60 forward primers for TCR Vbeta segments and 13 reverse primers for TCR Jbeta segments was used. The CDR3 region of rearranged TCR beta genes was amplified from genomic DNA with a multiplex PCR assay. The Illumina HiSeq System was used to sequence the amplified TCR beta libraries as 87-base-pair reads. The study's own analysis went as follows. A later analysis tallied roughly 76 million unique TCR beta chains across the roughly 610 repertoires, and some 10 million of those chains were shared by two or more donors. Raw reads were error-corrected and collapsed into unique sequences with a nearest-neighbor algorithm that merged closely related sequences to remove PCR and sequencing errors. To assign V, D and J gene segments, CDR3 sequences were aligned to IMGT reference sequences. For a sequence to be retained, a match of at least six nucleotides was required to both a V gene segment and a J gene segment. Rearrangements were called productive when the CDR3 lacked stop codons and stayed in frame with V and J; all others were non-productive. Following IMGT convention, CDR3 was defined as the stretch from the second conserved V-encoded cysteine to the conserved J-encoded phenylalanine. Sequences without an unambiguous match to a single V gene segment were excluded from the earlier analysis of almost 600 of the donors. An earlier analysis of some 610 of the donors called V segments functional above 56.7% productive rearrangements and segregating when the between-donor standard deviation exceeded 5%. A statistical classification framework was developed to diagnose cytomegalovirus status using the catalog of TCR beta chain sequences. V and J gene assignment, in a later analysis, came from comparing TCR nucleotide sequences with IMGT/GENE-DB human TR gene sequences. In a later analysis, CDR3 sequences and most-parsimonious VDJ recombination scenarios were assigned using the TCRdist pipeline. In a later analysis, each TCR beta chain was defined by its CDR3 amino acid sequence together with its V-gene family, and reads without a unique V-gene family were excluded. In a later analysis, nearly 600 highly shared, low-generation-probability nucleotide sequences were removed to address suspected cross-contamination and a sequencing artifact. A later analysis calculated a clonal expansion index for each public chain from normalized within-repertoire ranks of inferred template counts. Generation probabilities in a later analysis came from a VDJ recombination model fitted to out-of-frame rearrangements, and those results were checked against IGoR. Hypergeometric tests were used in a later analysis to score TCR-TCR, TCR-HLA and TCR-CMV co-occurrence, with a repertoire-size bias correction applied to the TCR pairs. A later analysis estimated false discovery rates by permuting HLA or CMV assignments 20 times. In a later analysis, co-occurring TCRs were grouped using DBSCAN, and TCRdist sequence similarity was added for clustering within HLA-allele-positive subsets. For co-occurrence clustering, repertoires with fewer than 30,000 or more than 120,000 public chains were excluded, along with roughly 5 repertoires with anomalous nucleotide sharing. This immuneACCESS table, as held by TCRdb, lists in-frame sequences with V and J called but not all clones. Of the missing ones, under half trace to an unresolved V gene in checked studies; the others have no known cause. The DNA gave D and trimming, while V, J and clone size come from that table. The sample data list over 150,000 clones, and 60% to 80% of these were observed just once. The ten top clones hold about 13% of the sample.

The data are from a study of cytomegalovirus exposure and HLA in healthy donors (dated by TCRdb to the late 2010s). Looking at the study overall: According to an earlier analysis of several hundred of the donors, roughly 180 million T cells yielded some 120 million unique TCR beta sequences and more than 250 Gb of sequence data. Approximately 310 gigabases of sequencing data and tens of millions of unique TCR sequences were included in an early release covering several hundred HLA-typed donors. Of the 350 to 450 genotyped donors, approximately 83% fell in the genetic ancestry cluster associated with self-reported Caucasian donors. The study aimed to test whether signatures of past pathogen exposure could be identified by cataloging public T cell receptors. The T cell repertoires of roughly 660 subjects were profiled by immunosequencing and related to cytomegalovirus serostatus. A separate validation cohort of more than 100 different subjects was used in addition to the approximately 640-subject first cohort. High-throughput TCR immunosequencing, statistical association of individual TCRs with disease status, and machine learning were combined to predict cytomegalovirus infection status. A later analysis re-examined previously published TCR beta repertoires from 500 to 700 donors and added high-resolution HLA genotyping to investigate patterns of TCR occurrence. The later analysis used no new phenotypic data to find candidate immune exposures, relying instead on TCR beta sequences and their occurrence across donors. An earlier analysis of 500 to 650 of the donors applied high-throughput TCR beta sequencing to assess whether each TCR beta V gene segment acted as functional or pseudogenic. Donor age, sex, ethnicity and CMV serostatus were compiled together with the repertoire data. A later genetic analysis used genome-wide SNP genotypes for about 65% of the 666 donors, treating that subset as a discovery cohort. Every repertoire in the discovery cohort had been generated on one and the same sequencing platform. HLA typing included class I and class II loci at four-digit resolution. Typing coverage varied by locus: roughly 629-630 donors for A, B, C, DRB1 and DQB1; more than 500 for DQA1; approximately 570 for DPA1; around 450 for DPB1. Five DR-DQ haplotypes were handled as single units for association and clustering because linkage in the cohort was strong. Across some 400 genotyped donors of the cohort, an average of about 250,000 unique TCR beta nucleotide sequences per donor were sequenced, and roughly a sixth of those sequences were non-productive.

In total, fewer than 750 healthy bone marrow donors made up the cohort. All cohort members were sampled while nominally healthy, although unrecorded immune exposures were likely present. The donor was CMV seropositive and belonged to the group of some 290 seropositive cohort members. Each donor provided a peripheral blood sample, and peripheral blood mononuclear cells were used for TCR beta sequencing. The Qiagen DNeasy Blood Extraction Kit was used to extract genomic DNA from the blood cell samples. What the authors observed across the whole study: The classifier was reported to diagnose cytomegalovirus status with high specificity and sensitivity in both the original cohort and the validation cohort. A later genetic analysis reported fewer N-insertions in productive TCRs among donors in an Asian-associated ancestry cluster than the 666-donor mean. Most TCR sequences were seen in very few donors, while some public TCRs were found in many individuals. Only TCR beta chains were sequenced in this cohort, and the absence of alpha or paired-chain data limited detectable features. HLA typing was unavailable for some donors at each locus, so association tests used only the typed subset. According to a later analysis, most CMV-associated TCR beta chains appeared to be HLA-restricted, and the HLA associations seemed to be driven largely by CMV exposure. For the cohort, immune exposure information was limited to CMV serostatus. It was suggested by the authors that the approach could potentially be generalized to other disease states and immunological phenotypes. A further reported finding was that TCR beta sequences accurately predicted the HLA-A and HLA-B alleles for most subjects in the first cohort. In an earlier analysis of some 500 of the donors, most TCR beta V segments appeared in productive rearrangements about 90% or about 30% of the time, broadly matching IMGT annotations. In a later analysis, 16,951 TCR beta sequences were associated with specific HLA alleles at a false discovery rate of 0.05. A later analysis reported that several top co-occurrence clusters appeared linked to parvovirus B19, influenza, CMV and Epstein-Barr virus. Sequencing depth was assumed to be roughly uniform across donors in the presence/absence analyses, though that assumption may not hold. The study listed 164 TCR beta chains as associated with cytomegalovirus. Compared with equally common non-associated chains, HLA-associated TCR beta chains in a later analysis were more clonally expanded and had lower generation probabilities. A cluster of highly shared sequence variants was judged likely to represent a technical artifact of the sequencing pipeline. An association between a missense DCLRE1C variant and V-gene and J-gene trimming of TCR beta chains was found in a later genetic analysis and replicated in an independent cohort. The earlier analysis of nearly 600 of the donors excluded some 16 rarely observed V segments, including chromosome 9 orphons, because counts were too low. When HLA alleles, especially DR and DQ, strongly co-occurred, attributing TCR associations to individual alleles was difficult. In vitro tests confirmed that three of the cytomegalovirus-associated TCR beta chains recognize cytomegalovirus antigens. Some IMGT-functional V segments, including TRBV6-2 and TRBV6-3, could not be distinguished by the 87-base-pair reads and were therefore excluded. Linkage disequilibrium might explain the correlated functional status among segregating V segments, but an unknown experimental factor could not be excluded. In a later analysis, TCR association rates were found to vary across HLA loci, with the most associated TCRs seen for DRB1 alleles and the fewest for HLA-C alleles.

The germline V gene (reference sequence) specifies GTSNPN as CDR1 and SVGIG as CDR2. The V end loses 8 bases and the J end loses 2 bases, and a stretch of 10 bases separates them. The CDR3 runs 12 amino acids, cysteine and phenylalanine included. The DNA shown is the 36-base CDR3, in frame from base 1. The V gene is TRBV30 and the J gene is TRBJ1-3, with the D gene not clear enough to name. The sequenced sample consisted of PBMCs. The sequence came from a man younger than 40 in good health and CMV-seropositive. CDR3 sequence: CAQRGTGNTIYF. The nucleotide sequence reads TGTGCCCAGCGGGGAACTGGAAACACCATATATTTT.